This is a list of T cell receptor beta chains from one sample in a study of memory CD4+ T cells and cytomegalovirus serostatus. Only in-frame clones appear in the TCRdb table, and some are missing; sequencing was by immunoSEQ multiplex PCR. The table lists under 35,000 clones, about 78% of them singletons. Input material: memory CD4+ T cells from blood. The receptors were gathered from an adult in good health and CMV-seronegative. The CDR3 runs from the conserved cysteine through the conserved F or W. D genes are given only for firm matches. Only some rows state a clone size, as once, few, many or a class for expanded clones.

j_gene,v_gene,abundance,d_gene,CDR3nt,CDR3aa
TRBJ1-1,TRBV30,-,-,TGTGCCTGGATATCCCAGGGCGGGACTGAAGCTTTCTTT,CAWISQGGTEAFF
TRBJ2-3,TRBV6-1,-,-,TGTGCCAGCAGCTCTGGGGAGGGCACAGATACGCAGTATTTT,CASSSGEGTDTQYF
TRBJ1-2,TRBV6-5,once,-,TGTGCCAGCAGTTACTCGACCTACCAGCAGTTAGGCTACACCTTC,CASSYSTYQQLGYTF
TRBJ1-1,TRBV12-5,-,-,TGTGCTAGTGGTTTTAGGACGGACACTGAAGCTTTCTTT,CASGFRTDTEAFF
TRBJ2-7,TRBV27,-,TRBD1,TGTGCCAGCAGGGCTCGGAGCCTACAGCTAGGGGACAGACTCTACGAGCAGTACTTC,CASRARSLQLGDRLYEQYF
TRBJ1-3,TRBV6-5,-,-,TGTGCCAGCAGGAAAAAGTACACCATATATTTT,CASRKKYTIYF
TRBJ1-5,TRBV28,-,TRBD1,TGTGCCAGCAGTTTGCGGACAGGGAACTTCAATCAGCCCCAGCATTTT,CASSLRTGNFNQPQHF
TRBJ1-1,TRBV28,few,TRBD1,TGTGCCAGCGTCGACAGGGGGCCGAACACTGAAGCTTTCTTT,CASVDRGPNTEAFF
TRBJ1-6,TRBV18,few,-,TGTGCCAGCTCACCGGGGGCGAGGAATTCACCCCTCCACTTT,CASSPGARNSPLHF
TRBJ1-3,TRBV6-1,once,-,TGTGCCAGCAAGCGGGGGCAAGACTCTGGAAACACCATATATTTT,CASKRGQDSGNTIYF
TRBJ1-1,TRBV6-5,-,TRBD1,TGTGCCAGCAGTTCTACGACAGGGGGCCAGAACACTGAAGCTTTCTTT,CASSSTTGGQNTEAFF
TRBJ1-2,TRBV15,-,TRBD1,TGTGCCACCAGCAGAGGGGGACAGGCCCTGTATGGCTACACCTTC,CATSRGGQALYGYTF
TRBJ2-5,TRBV6-1,-,-,TGTGCCAGCGGCGGGGCGAAAGAGACCCAGTACTTC,CASGGAKETQYF
TRBJ2-1,TRBV11-3,-,-,TGTGCCAGCAGCTTAGGAGCTAGTAACCAAAATGAGCAGTTCTTC,CASSLGASNQNEQFF
TRBJ1-3,TRBV7-9,-,-,TGTGCCAGCAGCTTAGTCGCCCGAAACACCATATATTTT,CASSLVARNTIYF
TRBJ2-5,TRBV19,-,TRBD2,TGTGCCAGTAATGGCCCGGGGGGGGGCCAAGAGACCCAGTACTTC,CASNGPGGGQETQYF
TRBJ2-7,TRBV18,-,TRBD2,TGTGCCAGCTCACCCTTCGCTGGGGGGGAAGCGGCCTACGAGCAGTACTTC,CASSPFAGGEAAYEQYF
TRBJ1-2,TRBV5-8,-,TRBD1,TGTGCCAGCAGCCCGGAGGGGGCTGGCTACACCTTC,CASSPEGAGYTF
TRBJ2-5,TRBV10-3,-,-,TGTGCCATCACCGGCAGACCTCAAGAGACCCAGTACTTC,CAITGRPQETQYF
TRBJ2-7,TRBV21-1,-,-,TGTGCCAGCGGAGGGGTCTCGGAGTACGAGCAGTACTTC,CASGGVSEYEQYF
TRBJ2-1,TRBV29-1,-,TRBD2,TGCAGCGTTGTAAGGCTAGCGGGAGGTGAAGCCTACAATGAGCAGTTCTTC,CSVVRLAGGEAYNEQFF
TRBJ2-1,TRBV2,-,-,TGTGCCAGCAGTGAACGGGACGGTGGGCAGTTCTTC,CASSERDGGQFF
TRBJ1-1,TRBV5-8,-,-,TGTGCCAGCGGGACCCCGGGCACTGAAGCTTTCTTT,CASGTPGTEAFF
TRBJ2-1,TRBV5-1,few,TRBD2,TGCGCCAGCAAACTAGCGGGGACTTACAATGAGCAGTTCTTC,CASKLAGTYNEQFF
TRBJ2-7,TRBV30,-,TRBD1,TGTGCCTGGAGTACCCCGGGACAGCCCTACGAGCAGTACTTC,CAWSTPGQPYEQYF
TRBJ2-2,TRBV6-5,-,TRBD1,TGTGCCAGCAGCAGGACAGGGGCGGGCACCGGGGAGCTGTTTTTT,CASSRTGAGTGELFF
TRBJ1-1,TRBV4-3,-,-,TGCGCCAGCAGCCAAGATCCAGGGGTGCCCGAGGCAGCTTTCTTT,CASSQDPGVPEAAFF
TRBJ2-1,TRBV5-6,once,-,TGTGCCAGCAGCTTCGGGGGACCGACAGGGAGCTCCTACAATGAGCAGTTCTTC,CASSFGGPTGSSYNEQFF
TRBJ1-1,TRBV19,-,-,TGTGCCAGTAGTCGTGGAGGGGACAATGAAGCTTTCTTT,CASSRGGDNEAFF
TRBJ1-6,TRBV6-5,-,-,TGTGCCAGCTGTCGACTTGAGGGTTCACCCCTCCACTTT,CASCRLEGSPLHF
TRBJ1-5,TRBV27,once,-,TGTGCCAGCAGGCAACAGGCGACGGGGTGGAATCAGCCCCAGCATTTT,CASRQQATGWNQPQHF
TRBJ1-4,TRBV15,few,-,TGTGCCACCAGCAGAGAGTCCTGGATTACGGACGATGAAAAACTGTTTTTT,CATSRESWITDDEKLFF
TRBJ1-2,TRBV2,-,-,TGTGCCAGCAGTGAAACGGGGAACTATGGCTACACCTTC,CASSETGNYGYTF
TRBJ1-1,TRBV5-6,-,-,TGTGCCAGCAGCTTGTGGGGGGGCAGGGCTTTCTTT,CASSLWGGRAFF
TRBJ2-7,TRBV28,-,-,TGTGCCAGCAGTTTTTTGTCGGGGCGCAGCTACGAGCAGTACTTC,CASSFLSGRSYEQYF
TRBJ1-1,TRBV14,-,-,TGTGCCAGCAGCCATTCGCAGAACACTGAAGCTTTCTTT,CASSHSQNTEAFF
TRBJ2-1,TRBV5-1,few,TRBD2,TGCGCCAGCAGCTTTATCACTAGCGGGCCCCCGGGTGAGCAGTTCTTC,CASSFITSGPPGEQFF
TRBJ1-6,TRBV6-6,-,-,TGTGCCAGTAAGAGGTCCTATAATTCACCCCTCCACTTT,CASKRSYNSPLHF
TRBJ1-2,TRBV6-5,-,-,TGTGCCAGCAGTCCCCAGGGGACGAACTATGGCTACACCTTC,CASSPQGTNYGYTF
TRBJ1-4,TRBV6-5,-,-,TGTGCCAGCTCAGTAATAGGGGCTAATGAAAAACTGTTTTTT,CASSVIGANEKLFF
TRBJ2-3,TRBV2,-,TRBD1,TGTGCCAGCAGTCAGGGGGTTAGCACAGATACGCAGTATTTT,CASSQGVSTDTQYF
TRBJ1-1,TRBV15,-,-,TGTGCCACCGGAATCGGACGGTTGAACACTGAAGCTTTCTTT,CATGIGRLNTEAFF
TRBJ1-5,TRBV7-9,-,-,TGTGCCAGCAGCTCAGTGGGGGACATGTCGCCCCAGCATTTT,CASSSVGDMSPQHF
TRBJ1-4,TRBV9,few,-,TGTGCCAGCAGCGAGGGAAGTGGGCTCGAAAAACTGTTTTTT,CASSEGSGLEKLFF
TRBJ1-5,TRBV6-6,-,-,TGTGCCAGCAGTCCACTAAATCAGCCCCAGCATTTT,CASSPLNQPQHF
TRBJ2-1,TRBV6-5,-,TRBD1,TGTGCCAGCAACCAAGACAGGGCAGGCTTACGCGAGCAGTTCTTC,CASNQDRAGLREQFF
TRBJ2-1,TRBV5-1,-,-,TGCGCCAGCAGCTTAGCGAATGAGCAGTTCTTC,CASSLANEQFF
TRBJ2-1,TRBV2,-,TRBD2,TGTGCCAGCAGTAGTAGCGGGAATGAGCAGTTCTTC,CASSSSGNEQFF
TRBJ2-7,TRBV4-2,-,TRBD2,TGTGCCAGCAGCCAAGAGGGCGGTAGCGGGGGGGTCGAGCAGTACTTC,CASSQEGGSGGVEQYF
TRBJ1-3,TRBV7-6,-,TRBD1,TGTGCCAGCAGCTCTACTCAGGACAGGGGGACAGGAAACACCATATATTTT,CASSSTQDRGTGNTIYF
TRBJ1-2,TRBV18,-,-,TGTGCCAGCTCGGGCGTCAACTATGGCTACACCTTC,CASSGVNYGYTF
TRBJ2-2,TRBV7-2,-,-,TGTGCCAGCAGCTTATTAGGTGGCTTTAACACCGGGGAGCTGTTTTTT,CASSLLGGFNTGELFF
TRBJ2-2,TRBV30,-,-,TGTGCCTGGAGTTTTACAGGGCGCACCGGGGAGCTGTTTTTT,CAWSFTGRTGELFF
TRBJ2-7,TRBV23-1,-,TRBD1,TGCGCCAGCCCCGGAAGGGGGCTTTACGAGCAGTACTTC,CASPGRGLYEQYF
TRBJ2-2,TRBV18,-,TRBD2,TGTGCCAGCTCACCATTCGGGGCGGGAGTGGACGCCGGGGAGCTGTTTTTT,CASSPFGAGVDAGELFF
TRBJ2-1,TRBV20-1,few,-,TGCAGTGCTAGCGGGGGTGAGCAGTTCTTC,CSASGGEQFF
TRBJ1-1,TRBV12-5,-,-,TGTGCTAGTGGTTTGGAATCTGCATCTTCAGAAGCTTTCTTT,CASGLESASSEAFF
TRBJ2-7,TRBV2,-,-,TGTGCCACCCGACAGGTTTCCTACGAGCAGTACTTC,CATRQVSYEQYF
TRBJ1-1,TRBV5-6,few,-,TGTGCCAGCAGTAACGGGGCCTTGGAAACTGAAGCTTTCTTT,CASSNGALETEAFF